The source of this T cell receptor beta chain is a study of cytomegalovirus exposure and HLA in healthy donors. Study details: HLA-typed donors were the source of about 85 million unique TCRs held in an early data release. Study-wide findings and caveats: Excluded were some V segments that proved indistinguishable, including TRBV6-2 and TRBV6-3. A link between a missense DCLRE1C variant and TCR beta V- and J-gene trimming emerged from a later analysis. Listed as cytomegalovirus-associated were 150 to 200 TCR beta chains.

As regards this clone: The antigen is not known.

Trimming took off 6 bases at V and 4 bases at J, with 19 bases between the two ends. In germline, CDR1 is MGHRA, CDR2 YSYEKL. The CDR3 extends over 15 amino acids. PCR employed 60 Vbeta and 13 Jbeta primers. Generated by immunoSEQ multiplex PCR, the TCRdb table keeps only in-frame clones and is missing some. Here the sample spans roughly 140,000 clones, around 82% being singletons. The sample comprised PBMCs. This receptor was identified in a woman aged 45-65 years in good health and CMV-seropositive. This chain joins TRBV4-1 and TRBJ2-7; D may be TRBD1 (6 bases). The CDR3 spells CASRQDSVEGYEQYF. The CDR3 DNA is TGCGCCAGCAGACAGGACAGTGTGGAAGGGTACGAGCAGTACTTC.